This T cell receptor beta chain was found in a study of early T cells in non-severe SARS-CoV-2 infection. On the study more broadly: Whole-blood bulk RNA, unsorted, was sequenced, and chains were unpaired. Regarding the study as a whole: Anti-spike CD8 responses were favored in VDJdb matching, and private and CD4 specificities were missed.

This clonotype has at least ten counts. Antigen specificity is unknown. In the library, individual cDNA molecules carried attached unique molecular identifiers. Each CDR3 protein gets one entry after TCRdb re-called the 5' RACE reads with MiXCR. The table shows approximately 89,000 distinct CDR3 sequences, with around 15% occurring only once. The CDR3 sequence is 15 residues long. Germline V gene data show CDR1 as LNHDA and CDR2 as SQIVND (reference sequence). V lost 0 bases and J 0 bases, leaving 6 bases between the germline ends. Input material: whole blood. The receptor was isolated from an adult who was a healthcare worker with PCR-confirmed SARS-CoV-2 infection or an uninfected control (not recorded which). The chain carries TRBV19 and TRBJ1-5; D not resolved. The CDR3 coding sequence is TGTGCCAGTAGTATAGAAGCTTCTAGCAATCAGCCCCAGCATTTT. It is translated as CASSIEASSNQPQHF.